This TCR beta chain was identified during a study of regulatory T cells in long-lasting Graves disease. General study points: The TCR repertoire of persistent Graves' patients was less diverse than that of newly diagnosed ones.

The time point is: newly diagnosed GD, antithyroid drugs for less than 3 months. Extracted RNA from PBMCs served as the source of the TCR library. V lost 6 bases and J 4 bases, leaving 13 bases between the germline ends. This CDR3 is 15 amino acids long. Per the germline V gene, CDR1 is SGHNT and CDR2 is YENEEA. iRepertoire HTBI primers and Arm-PCR of CDR3 regions built TCR beta libraries. TCRdb analysed the multiplex PCR reads with MiXCR anew, one entry per CDR3 protein. This sample has about 430,000 distinct CDR3 sequences, with approximately 15% found just once. Only a few counts were recorded for this clonotype. The antigen is not known. These sequences were also reported in another study, on T cells in Graves' hyperthyroidism and ophthalmopathy.

The rearrangement links TRBV11-3 to TRBJ2-6; D is tentatively TRBD1 or TRBD2 (7 bases each). The source of this sequence is a woman in her thirties or forties with Graves disease. This material consisted of peripheral blood mononuclear cells (PBMCs), taken at new diagnosis, from a patient treated with antithyroid drugs. The CDR3 region is CASSQGGLGANVLTF. DNA of the CDR3: TGTGCCAGCAGTCAGGGGGGGCTCGGGGCCAACGTCCTGACTTTC.